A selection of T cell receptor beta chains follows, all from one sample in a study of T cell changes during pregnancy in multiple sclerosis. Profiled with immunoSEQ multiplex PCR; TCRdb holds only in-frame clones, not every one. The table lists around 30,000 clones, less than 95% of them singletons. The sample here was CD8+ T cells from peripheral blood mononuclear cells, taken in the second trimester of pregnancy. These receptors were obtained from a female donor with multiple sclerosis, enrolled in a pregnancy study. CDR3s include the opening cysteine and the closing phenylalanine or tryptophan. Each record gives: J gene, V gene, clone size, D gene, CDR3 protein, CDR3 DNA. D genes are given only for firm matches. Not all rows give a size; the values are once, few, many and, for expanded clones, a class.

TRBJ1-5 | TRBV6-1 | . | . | CASSDMNQPQHF | TGTGCCAGCAGTGATATGAATCAGCCCCAGCATTTT
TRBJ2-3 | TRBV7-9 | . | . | CASSLAPWGDTDTQYF | TGTGCCAGCAGCTTAGCCCCTTGGGGGGACACAGATACGCAGTATTTT
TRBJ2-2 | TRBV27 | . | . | CASSFGQGNTGELFF | TGTGCCAGCAGTTTTGGGCAGGGGAACACCGGGGAGCTGTTTTTT
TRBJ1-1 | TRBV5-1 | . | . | CASSLAGRNTEAFF | TGCGCCAGCAGCTTGGCCGGGAGGAACACTGAAGCTTTCTTT
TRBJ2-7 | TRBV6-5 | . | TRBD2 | CASSYGLAGGPGEQYF | TGTGCCAGCAGTTATGGGCTAGCGGGAGGGCCTGGGGAGCAGTACTTC
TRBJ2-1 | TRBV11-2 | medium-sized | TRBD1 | CASRLDVTGGNEQFF | TGTGCCAGCAGACTTGATGTGACAGGGGGCAATGAGCAGTTCTTC
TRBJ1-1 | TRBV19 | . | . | CASTLRQVSVNTEAFF | TGTGCCAGTACCCTTCGACAGGTTTCGGTGAACACTGAAGCTTTCTTT
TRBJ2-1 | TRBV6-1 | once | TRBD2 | CASSSKRGSYNEQFF | TGTGCCAGCAGCTCGAAGCGGGGGTCCTACAATGAGCAGTTCTTC
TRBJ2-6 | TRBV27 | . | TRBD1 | CASSQIGTGESGANVLTF | TGTGCCAGCAGCCAGATCGGGACAGGAGAATCTGGGGCCAACGTCCTGACTTTC
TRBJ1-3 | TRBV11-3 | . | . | CASSLKASKRNTIYF | TGTGCCAGCAGCTTAAAAGCTTCGAAAAGAAACACCATATATTTT
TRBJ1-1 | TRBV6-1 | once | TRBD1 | CASSEPWTGRLNTEAFF | TGTGCCAGCAGTGAACCCTGGACAGGGCGGCTGAACACTGAAGCTTTCTTT
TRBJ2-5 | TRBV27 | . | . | CASSPLEEMQETQYF | TGTGCCAGCAGCCCCCTCGAGGAGATGCAAGAGACCCAGTACTTC
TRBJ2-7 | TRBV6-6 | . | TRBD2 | CASSYGTSGPSYEQYF | TGTGCCAGCAGTTACGGAACTAGCGGCCCCTCCTACGAGCAGTACTTC
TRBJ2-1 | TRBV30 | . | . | CAWSSGLSYNEQFF | TGTGCCTGGAGTAGTGGCCTGTCCTACAATGAGCAGTTCTTC
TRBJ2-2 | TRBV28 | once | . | CASSPDWPMGELFF | TGTGCCAGCAGCCCGGACTGGCCGATGGGGGAGCTGTTTTTT
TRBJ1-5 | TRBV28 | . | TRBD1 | CAGTTGTQPQHF | TGTGCCGGCACGACAGGGACTCAGCCCCAGCATTTT
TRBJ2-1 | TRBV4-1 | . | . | CASSRSSYNEQFF | TGCGCCAGCAGCCGGAGCTCCTACAATGAGCAGTTCTTC
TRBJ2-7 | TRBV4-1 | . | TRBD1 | CASSHPGQGINEQYF | TGCGCCAGCAGCCATCCGGGACAGGGGATCAACGAGCAGTACTTC
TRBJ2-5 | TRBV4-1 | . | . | CASSQDRGRYETQYF | TGCGCCAGCAGCCAAGATCGGGGGAGGTATGAGACCCAGTACTTC
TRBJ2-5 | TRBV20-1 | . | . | CSARDLETQYF | TGCAGTGCTAGAGACCTTGAGACCCAGTACTTC
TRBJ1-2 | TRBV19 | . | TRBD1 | CASSGDSPGLSYGYTF | TGTGCCAGTTCAGGGGACAGCCCTGGTCTAAGCTATGGCTACACCTTC
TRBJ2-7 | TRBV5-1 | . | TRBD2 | CASSRKGLAVPYEQYF | TGCGCCAGCAGCAGGAAAGGACTAGCGGTACCCTACGAGCAGTACTTC
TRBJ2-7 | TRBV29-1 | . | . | CSVTPGLRGEQYF | TGCAGCGTCACCCCGGGACTTCGGGGCGAGCAGTACTTC
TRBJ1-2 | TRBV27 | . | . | CASSLSLRGDYGYTF | TGTGCCAGCAGTTTATCGCTTCGGGGGGACTATGGCTACACCTTC
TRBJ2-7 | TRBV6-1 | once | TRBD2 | CASSPLAGVGNEQYF | TGTGCCAGCAGTCCCCTAGCGGGAGTAGGCAACGAGCAGTACTTC
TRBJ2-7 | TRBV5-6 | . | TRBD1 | CASSTGPRDREYEQYF | TGTGCCAGCAGTACTGGACCCCGGGACAGGGAATACGAGCAGTACTTC
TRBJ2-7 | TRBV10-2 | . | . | CASSEFSPRTYEQYF | TGCGCCAGCAGTGAGTTTAGCCCGAGAACCTACGAGCAGTACTTC
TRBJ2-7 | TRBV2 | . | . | CASSERRVRDEQYF | TGTGCCAGCAGTGAAAGGCGGGTTCGCGACGAGCAGTACTTC
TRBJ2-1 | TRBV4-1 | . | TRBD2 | CASSQETILAGNNEQFF | TGCGCCAGCAGCCAAGAAACCATCCTAGCGGGTAACAATGAGCAGTTCTTC
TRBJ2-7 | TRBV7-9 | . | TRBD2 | CASSFDSSGRREQYF | TGTGCCAGCAGCTTTGACTCTAGCGGGAGAAGGGAGCAGTACTTC
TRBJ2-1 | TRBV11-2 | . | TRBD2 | CASSPTWDYYNEQFF | TGTGCCAGCAGCCCTACTTGGGACTACTACAATGAGCAGTTCTTC
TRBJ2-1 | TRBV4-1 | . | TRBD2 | CASSARPLAGYEQFF | TGCGCCAGCTCAGCTAGGCCGCTAGCGGGATATGAGCAGTTCTTC
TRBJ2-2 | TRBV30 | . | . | CAGPTRGGTGELFF | TGTGCCGGACCAACGAGAGGAGGGACCGGGGAGCTGTTTTTT
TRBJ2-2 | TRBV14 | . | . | CASSPGFHTGELFF | TGTGCCAGCAGCCCGGGATTCCACACCGGGGAGCTGTTTTTT
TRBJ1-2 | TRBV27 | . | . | CASSLAARGYGYTF | TGTGCCAGCAGTTTGGCGGCCAGGGGCTATGGCTACACCTTC
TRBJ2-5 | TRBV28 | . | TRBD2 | CASSFHLPSGQETQYF | TGTGCCAGCAGTTTTCATTTGCCTAGCGGCCAAGAGACCCAGTACTTC
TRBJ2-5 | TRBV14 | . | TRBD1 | CASSQDSHGTELFQYQETQYF | TGTGCCAGCAGCCAGGATTCTCACGGGACAGAACTATTTCAGTACCAAGAGACCCAGTACTTC
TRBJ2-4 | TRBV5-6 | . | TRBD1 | CASRYYRGKNIQYF | TGTGCCAGCAGATATTACAGGGGCAAAAACATTCAGTACTTC
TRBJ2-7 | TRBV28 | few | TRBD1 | CASSLSQGANEQYF | TGTGCCAGCAGTTTATCACAGGGGGCAAACGAGCAGTACTTC
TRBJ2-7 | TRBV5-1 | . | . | CASSPVWESSYEQYF | TGCGCCAGCAGCCCTGTTTGGGAGAGCTCCTACGAGCAGTACTTC
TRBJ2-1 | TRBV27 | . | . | CASQPREYVGEQFF | TGTGCCAGCCAACCTAGGGAGTACGTGGGTGAGCAGTTCTTC
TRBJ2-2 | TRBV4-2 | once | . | CASSQGRDLNTGELFF | TGTGCCAGCAGCCAAGGTCGTGACTTGAACACCGGGGAGCTGTTTTTT
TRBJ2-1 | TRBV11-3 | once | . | CASSLAGSNNEQFF | TGTGCCAGCAGCTTAGCCGGGTCGAACAATGAGCAGTTCTTC
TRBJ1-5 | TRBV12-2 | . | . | CASRLEGPRGNQPQHF | TGTGCAAGTCGCTTAGAGGGGCCCCGAGGCAATCAGCCCCAGCATTTT
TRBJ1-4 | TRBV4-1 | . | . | CASSQGGTLDEKLFF | TGCGCCAGCAGCCAAGGCGGGACCCTGGATGAAAAACTGTTTTTT
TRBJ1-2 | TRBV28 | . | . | CASSYSGRDNYGYTF | TGTGCCAGCAGTTACTCAGGGAGGGATAACTATGGCTACACCTTC
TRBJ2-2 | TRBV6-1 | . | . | CASSEPSNREYTGELFF | TGTGCCAGCAGTGAACCCTCGAACAGGGAATACACCGGGGAGCTGTTTTTT
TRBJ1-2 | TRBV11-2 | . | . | CASSLGTENYGYTF | TGTGCCAGCAGCTTAGGGACAGAGAACTATGGCTACACCTTC
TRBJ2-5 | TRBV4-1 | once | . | CASSQDREQETQYF | TGCGCCAGCAGCCAAGACAGGGAACAAGAGACCCAGTACTTC
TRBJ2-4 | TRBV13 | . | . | CASSLGLAPAKNIQYF | TGTGCCAGCAGCTTAGGTTTGGCTCCGGCCAAAAACATTCAGTACTTC